This T cell receptor beta chain was sequenced for a study of OX40 agonist ivuxolimab in advanced cancers. In the study overall: Partial responses were seen in three patients, one with hepatocellular carcinoma and two with cutaneous melanoma. General study results and limits: In the 0.1-3.0 mg/kg groups, partial responders showed among the lowest expansion.

The CDR3 spans 13 residues. Trimming took 5 bases from V and 7 from J; bases not matched to a gene: 5. Looked up from germline, CDR1 is SEHNR and CDR2 is FQNEAQ (reference sequence). Generated by immunoSEQ multiplex PCR, the TCRdb table keeps only in-frame clones and is missing some. The sample lists nearly 70,000 clones, about 83% occurring once. Concerning this clone: Antigen specificity is unknown.

The chain recombines TRBV7-9 with TRBJ2-1; 7 bases map to TRBD2. The source is an adult with an advanced solid tumor such as melanoma, head and neck, liver or kidney cancer. Sequences were derived from CD4+ or CD8+ T cells sorted from blood, sampled in a trial of the OX40 agonist ivuxolimab. The CDR3 loop is CASSHWGGNEQFF. CDR3 sequence (DNA): TGTGCCAGCAGCCACTGGGGGGGGAATGAGCAGTTCTTC.